The rows below give T cell receptor beta chains drawn from one sample of a study of early T cells in non-severe SARS-CoV-2 infection. One entry per CDR3 protein, called by TCRdb with MiXCR from the 5' RACE reads. The repertoire includes roughly 31,000 distinct CDR3 sequences, 9.5% to 10% of them detected once, and 12% to 15% sits in the top ten. The sample consisted of whole blood. These receptors came from an adult who was a healthcare worker with PCR-confirmed SARS-CoV-2 infection or an uninfected control (not recorded which). CDR3s include the opening cysteine and the closing phenylalanine or tryptophan. The D gene is left open where the match is weak. Expanded clones get a size class; other rows say once, few or many, or leave the size out.

cdr3_aa	cdr3_nt	j_call	cdr3_length	d_call	v_call	clone_size
CAISESSSNEQFF	TGTGCCATCAGTGAGTCGAGCTCTAATGAGCAGTTCTTC	TRBJ2-1	13	-	TRBV10-3	-
CASSYVQGGFGTQYF	TGTGCCAGCAGTTACGTCCAGGGAGGATTCGGGACCCAGTACTTC	TRBJ2-5	15	-	TRBV6-6	many
CASSQEVPGTSGGDTQYF	TGCGCCAGCAGCCAAGAGGTCCCCGGGACTAGCGGGGGTGATACGCAGTATTTT	TRBJ2-3	18	TRBD2	TRBV4-3	-
CSARKGGQNEQFF	TGCAGTGCTAGAAAAGGCGGCCAAAATGAGCAGTTCTTC	TRBJ2-1	13	-	TRBV20-1	-
CASSISGSLSNEQFF	TGTGCCAGTAGTATTTCAGGGAGCCTTTCGAATGAGCAGTTCTTC	TRBJ2-1	15	-	TRBV19	many
CASRIRDRGELSQYF	TGTGCCAGCAGAATCCGGGACAGGGGGGAATTGTCCCAGTACTTC	TRBJ2-5	15	TRBD1	TRBV6-5	many
CASTEGWGFNSPLHF	TGTGCCAGCACCGAAGGCTGGGGGTTCAATTCACCCCTCCACTTT	TRBJ1-6	15	-	TRBV6-2/TRBV6-3	many
CASSFDYRTSGYNEQFF	TGTGCCAGCAGCTTTGACTACCGGACTAGCGGTTACAATGAGCAGTTCTTC	TRBJ2-1	17	TRBD2	TRBV5-6	many
CASSRQGADYGYTF	TGTGCCAGCAGCCGACAGGGGGCGGACTATGGCTACACCTTC	TRBJ1-2	14	TRBD1	TRBV5-6	many
CASSPRGRDRELEQYF	TGTGCCAGCAGCCCTAGGGGCCGGGACAGGGAGCTCGAGCAGTACTTC	TRBJ2-7	16	TRBD1	TRBV11-2	many
CASSYFTGGAAEQFF	TGTGCCAGCAGTTACTTTACCGGGGGGGCCGCCGAGCAGTTCTTC	TRBJ2-1	15	TRBD2	TRBV6-2/TRBV6-3	many
CASSLDPPGVDFSYEQYF	TGTGCCAGCAGCTTAGACCCACCGGGGGTAGACTTCTCCTACGAGCAGTACTTC	TRBJ2-7	18	-	TRBV7-2	many
CASSVVGSDHEQFF	TGTGCCAGCAGCGTAGTTGGTAGCGATCATGAGCAGTTCTTC	TRBJ2-1	14	-	TRBV9	few
CASGPPTGADTQYF	TGTGCTAGTGGTCCGCCGACAGGGGCAGATACGCAGTATTTT	TRBJ2-3	14	TRBD1	TRBV12-5	many
CASLGENTEAFF	TGTGCCAGCTTGGGGGAGAACACTGAAGCTTTCTTT	TRBJ1-1	12	-	TRBV7-9	many
CASSQVGGQGYEQFF	TGTGCCAGCAGCCAAGTAGGCGGACAAGGCTATGAGCAGTTCTTC	TRBJ2-1	15	-	TRBV3-1	many
CASSMTGYTGELFF	TGTGCCAGCAGCATGACAGGGTACACCGGGGAGCTGTTTTTT	TRBJ2-2	14	TRBD1	TRBV6-4	-
CASSLAGTGGGETQYF	TGTGCCAGCAGCTTAGCCGGGACAGGGGGCGGAGAGACCCAGTACTTC	TRBJ2-5	16	TRBD1	TRBV11-1	many
CASSPGTGGWVRELFF	TGTGCCAGCAGCCCTGGGACAGGGGGTTGGGTTCGGGAGCTGTTTTTT	TRBJ2-2	16	TRBD1	TRBV7-2	few
CASRTLTGEVNTEAFF	TGCGCCAGCAGGACCCTCACCGGCGAAGTGAACACTGAAGCTTTCTTT	TRBJ1-1	16	-	TRBV5-1	many
CASSLRQGPGNTIYF	TGTGCCAGCAGCTTACGGCAGGGACCTGGAAACACCATATATTTT	TRBJ1-3	15	-	TRBV7-9	many
CASRITGGGEKLFF	TGTGCCAGCAGGATTACAGGGGGCGGTGAAAAACTGTTTTTT	TRBJ1-4	14	TRBD1	TRBV12-3/TRBV12-4	many
CASSEAGQENSPLHF	TGTGCCAGCAGTGAAGCGGGACAGGAAAATTCACCCCTCCACTTT	TRBJ1-6	15	TRBD1	TRBV6-1	many
CASSGHPTGLAGSTDTQYF	TGTGCCAGCAGCGGGCACCCAACAGGACTAGCGGGGTCCACAGATACGCAGTATTTT	TRBJ2-3	19	TRBD2	TRBV9	many
CATDGSSGNTIYF	TGTGCCACGGACGGTAGTTCTGGAAACACCATATATTTT	TRBJ1-3	13	-	TRBV7-9	many
CACSPLGMGSYNSPLHF	TGTGCCTGCAGCCCCCTAGGGATGGGCTCCTATAATTCACCCCTCCACTTT	TRBJ1-6	17	-	TRBV7-6	-
CAIGGTSGASTDTQYF	TGTGCCATCGGAGGGACTAGCGGGGCGTCCACAGATACGCAGTATTTT	TRBJ2-3	16	TRBD2	TRBV10-3	few
CASRTMRAAETQYF	TGTGCCAGCAGAACCATGAGGGCTGCGGAGACCCAGTACTTC	TRBJ2-5	14	-	TRBV11-1	many
CAIPDRTYNEQFF	TGCGCCATCCCGGACAGAACCTACAATGAGCAGTTCTTC	TRBJ2-1	13	-	TRBV5-1	many
CASSLLQGGQPQHF	TGCGCCAGCAGCTTGTTGCAGGGGGGTCAGCCCCAGCATTTT	TRBJ1-5	14	TRBD1	TRBV5-1	many
CASSEQGYSYEQYF	TGTGCCAGCAGTGAACAGGGTTACTCCTACGAGCAGTACTTC	TRBJ2-7	14	-	TRBV9	-
CASSSNPNAGELFF	TGTGCCAGCAGCTCCAACCCCAACGCCGGGGAGCTGTTTTTT	TRBJ2-2	14	-	TRBV7-6	many
CASSLAGVTGELFF	TGCGCCAGCAGCTTGGCCGGAGTCACCGGGGAGCTGTTTTTT	TRBJ2-2	14	-	TRBV5-1	many
CASSPGEVGLEYF	TGTGCCAGCTCACCAGGTGAGGTCGGCTTGGAGTATTTT	TRBJ2-3	13	-	TRBV18	-
CASSRTSGNTDTQYF	TGTGCCAGCAGCCGGACTAGCGGCAACACAGATACGCAGTATTTT	TRBJ2-3	15	TRBD2	TRBV12-3/TRBV12-4	-
CASSSIWTASDTQYF	TGTGCCAGCAGCTCCATTTGGACCGCGTCCGATACGCAGTATTTT	TRBJ2-3	15	-	TRBV7-6	-
CASSQGLAGGSFEQFF	TGTGCCAGCAGCCAGGGACTAGCGGGGGGGTCATTTGAGCAGTTCTTC	TRBJ2-1	16	TRBD2	TRBV4-2	-
CASSYDNEQFF	TGTGCCAGCAGTTACGATAATGAGCAGTTCTTC	TRBJ2-1	11	-	TRBV6-6	many
CSVEDPKDRGRAYEQYF	TGCAGCGTTGAAGATCCAAAGGACAGGGGAAGGGCCTACGAGCAGTACTTC	TRBJ2-7	17	TRBD1	TRBV29-1	many
CASSPDYNQPQHF	TGTGCCAGCAGCCCCGATTATAATCAGCCCCAGCATTTT	TRBJ1-5	13	-	TRBV7-2	many
CASSYSGGRTEAFF	TGTGCCAGCAGTTACTCGGGGGGGAGAACTGAAGCTTTCTTT	TRBJ1-1	14	-	TRBV6-6	-
CAISESLGDTQYF	TGTGCCATCAGTGAGTCATTGGGAGATACGCAGTATTTT	TRBJ2-3	13	-	TRBV10-3	many
CSAVGQAAKNIQYF	TGCAGTGCCGTGGGGCAGGCGGCCAAAAACATTCAGTACTTC	TRBJ2-4	14	-	TRBV20-1	many
CASSPREGASSQPQHF	TGTGCCAGTAGTCCGAGGGAGGGGGCAAGCAGTCAGCCCCAGCATTTT	TRBJ1-5	16	TRBD1	TRBV19	many
CASFTQTGELFF	TGTGCCAGTTTTACACAAACCGGGGAGCTGTTTTTT	TRBJ2-2	12	-	TRBV7-2	-
CASSGGGRDYEQYF	TGTGCCAGCAGTGGAGGGGGACGGGACTACGAGCAGTACTTC	TRBJ2-7	14	-	TRBV12-3/TRBV12-4	many
CASSLDRGLYNEQFF	TGTGCCAGCAGCTTAGACAGGGGACTTTACAATGAGCAGTTCTTC	TRBJ2-1	15	-	TRBV7-6	many
CASRAVSEQFF	TGTGCCAGCAGGGCAGTTAGTGAGCAGTTCTTC	TRBJ2-1	11	-	TRBV3-1	many
CASTQRGRLLLPLHF	TGTGCCAGCACCCAGCGGGGCAGGTTACTTTTACCCCTCCACTTT	TRBJ1-6	15	-	TRBV7-2	many
CASSLDSGRGSEQFF	TGTGCCAGCAGCTTAGATTCTGGAAGGGGGAGTGAGCAGTTCTTC	TRBJ2-1	15	-	TRBV7-6	many
CASRNYERRNTEAFF	TGTGCCAGCAGGAACTACGAGAGGCGGAACACTGAAGCTTTCTTT	TRBJ1-1	15	-	TRBV5-5	few
CASSLELGRATEAFF	TGTGCCAGCAGCTTAGAATTAGGCAGGGCGACTGAAGCTTTCTTT	TRBJ1-1	15	-	TRBV7-2	few
CASSELRNQPQHF	TGCGCCAGCAGTGAATTGAGAAATCAGCCCCAGCATTTT	TRBJ1-5	13	-	TRBV10-2	few
CASSTTPGRKLFF	TGTGCCAGCAGCACGACTCCGGGACGGAAACTGTTTTTT	TRBJ1-4	13	-	TRBV7-2	medium-sized
CASSRAAGTEAFF	TGTGCCAGCAGCCGGGCCGCCGGTACTGAAGCTTTCTTT	TRBJ1-1	13	-	TRBV12-3/TRBV12-4	few